The subject of this entry is one TCR beta chain. Its specificity is unknown. The data were taken from a study of CD4 T cells in relation to SARS-CoV-2 and coronaviruses. In the study overall: Controls used an HIV-1 Nef peptide pool or no peptide.

The CDR3 runs to 13 residues. Trimming stripped 3 bases from V and 1 base from J, with 5 bases between. Germline V CDR1 and CDR2: SGHDN, FVKESK. Before the COVID-19 pandemic, during about 2011-2019, CD4+ T cells were taken from unexposed donors. CD4+ T cells were isolated from the cells after 10 days of culture. Cells permitting, SARS-CoV-2 S/N and four cold-coronavirus spikes were tested on unexposed-donor CD4+ T cells. Sequencing was performed with immunoSEQ multiplex PCR; in TCRdb, only in-frame clones are kept and a portion is missing. The sample shows approximately 25,000 clones, less than 85% of them seen only once.

This chain joins TRBV14 and TRBJ2-3; D is possibly TRBD2 (5 bases). This TCR came from a human donor in good health. Sample: CD4+ T cells from PBMCs, cultured in vitro. The CDR3 protein is CASSQRGTDTQYF. The CDR3 region has the DNA TGTGCCAGCAGCCAGCGGGGCACAGATACGCAGTATTTT.